This T cell receptor (beta chain) was captured in a study of post-analysis software for immune sequencing data. Overall study results and limits: Five TRBV segments, including TRBV5-6, TRBV5-1 and TRBV20-1, were more frequent in patients than controls.

The V gene lost 4 bases and the J gene lost 8 bases, with 14 bases spanning the gap. Germline lookup yields CDR1 MNHEY and CDR2 SMNVEV (reference sequence). The CDR3 spans 13 residues. This clonotype was detected a few times. Its target is not known. cDNA libraries of TCR beta carried unique molecular identifiers. With about 0.95 to 10 million T cells as the source, some 500,000 cDNA molecules resulted. TCRdb called the PCR reads again in MiXCR, with one record for every CDR3 protein. Of over 700,000 distinct CDR3 sequences detected, roughly 30% appear once; the ten largest clones hold approximately 0.55%.

The sequence was obtained from a girl aged 10-17 years with multiple sclerosis. The sequenced sample consisted of blood. J is TRBJ1-2 and V is TRBV27; no reliable D call. The CDR3 DNA reads as TGTGCCAGCAGTTACCGGACGGGAGGCGGCTACACCTTC. This codes for CASSYRTGGGYTF.